A single sample gave rise to the 17 T cell receptor beta chains below, sequenced in a study of blood T cells in healthy people across ages. A sample-barcoded 5' primer and a J-beta primer mix were used in a second PCR of about 7 to 12 cycles. TCRdb re-derived calls from the 5' RACE reads in MiXCR, one entry per CDR3 protein. Of approximately 800,000 distinct CDR3 sequences in the sample, 20% to 30% were seen once. In addition, the sample was reused for a study of T cells of mothers and their children.

The specimen sequenced was blood. Receptor source: a boy between 10 and 17 years old in good health.

This clonotype was observed a handful of times. V gene TRBV10-2 combines with J gene TRBJ1-1, with 8 bases identical to TRBD1. The CDR3 contains 14 residues. Trimming removed 6 bases from V and 10 bases from J; junction bases left unmatched: 13. In germline, CDR1 is WSHSY, CDR2 SAAADI. The CDR3 region is CASRRTGTTMGAFF. The CDR3 coding sequence is TGCGCCAGCAGACGGACAGGGACGACCATGGGAGCTTTCTTT.

This clonotype turned up a few times. In DNA, the CDR3 is TGTGCCAGCAGCCCAGGGGGGGGTTCGGGGCAGTACTTC. Protein sequence: CASSPGGGSGQYF. This rearrangement joins TRBV12-3 or TRBV12-4 to TRBJ2-7, with D possibly being TRBD1 or TRBD2 (7 bases each). The germline V and J ends were trimmed by 6 bases and 9 bases, with 18 bases remaining between them. The CDR3 is made up of 13 amino acids.

This clonotype was detected only a few times. CDR3 nucleotides: TGTGCCAGCAGTCACACAGACAGGCCTCTGGGCTACACCTTC. Translated, it gives CASSHTDRPLGYTF. This chain links TRBV2 with TRBJ1-2; TRBD1 is a possible D gene (6 bases). V was trimmed by 5 bases and J by 8 bases, leaving 18 bases between them. The CDR3 has 14 amino acids. CDR1 and CDR2 from the germline V gene are SNHLY and FYNNEI.

CDR3 nucleotide sequence: TGCAGTGCTAGAGATTTTTCAGCAAAGACCCAGTACTTC. Translating it yields CSARDFSAKTQYF. The chain combines TRBV20-1 with TRBJ2-5; D remains unclear. The CDR3 loop spans 13 amino acids. The V and J ends lost 0 bases and 6 bases respectively, with 11 bases between them. Per the germline V gene, CDR1 is DFQATT and CDR2 is SNEGSKA (reference sequence).

This clonotype has only a few counts. The chain joins TRBV7-9 to TRBJ2-3, with D uncertain. Looked up from germline, CDR1 is SEHNR and CDR2 is FQNEAQ (reference sequence). Trimming pared 3 bases from V and 6 bases from J, leaving 7 bases between. The CDR3 spans 12 residues. CDR3: CASSFSLDTQYF. The DNA for the CDR3 is TGTGCCAGCAGCTTTTCCCTGGATACGCAGTATTTT.

Only a few counts were recorded for this clonotype. The chain uses TRBV2 and TRBJ2-1; weak D call: TRBD2 (5 bases). This CDR3 is 11 amino acids long. Germline V gene sequence: CDR1 SNHLY, CDR2 FYNNEI. The V and J ends lost 6 bases and 8 bases respectively, with 8 bases between them. CDR3 loop: CASRAGYEQFF. The CDR3 DNA reads as TGTGCCAGCAGGGCGGGCTATGAGCAGTTCTTC.

The chain recombines TRBV29-1 with TRBJ2-5; D gene ambiguous. The J call may be mistaken, given a closer DNA end match to TRBJ2-7. Germline V gene data show CDR1 as SQVTM and CDR2 as ANQGSEA. There are 12 residues in the CDR3. The CDR3 DNA follows: TGCAGCGTTGGTCGTGTAGCCTACGAGCAGTACTTC. Translation gives CSVGRVAYEQYF.

A few counts support this clonotype. The rearrangement joins TRBV12-3 or TRBV12-4 to TRBJ1-1; D ambiguous. V dropped 7 bases and J dropped 0 bases, with 15 bases sitting between them. The CDR3 length is 15 residues. The CDR3 nucleotides read TGTGCCAGCATCCCGGTTCGGGGAATGAACACTGAAGCTTTCTTT. It encodes CASIPVRGMNTEAFF.

The V call is TRBV7-9, the J call TRBJ2-4; unclear D gene. Trimming removed 0 bases at V and 6 bases at J, with 12 bases between. The germline CDR1 and CDR2 sequences are SEHNR and FQNEAQ (reference sequence). The CDR3 consists of 15 residues. The CDR3 coding sequence is TGTGCCAGCAGCTTAGCGGTGGGCCACGGAAACATTCAGTACTTC. Translated, it gives CASSLAVGHGNIQYF.

This clonotype was recorded only once. This chain connects TRBV6-6 to TRBJ2-5; TRBD1 agrees at 9 bases. The DNA matches TRBJ2-7 better at its end, which makes the J call doubtful. The V gene's germline CDR1 is MNHNY and CDR2 SVGAGI (reference sequence). CDR3 size: 15 residues. The chain's CDR3 is CASRGGQGDLYEQYF. The CDR3 bases are TGTGCCAGCAGGGGGGGACAGGGAGACCTCTACGAGCAGTACTTC.

The rearrangement links TRBV20-1 to TRBJ2-4; D possibly corresponds to TRBD2 (5 bases). Germline values: CDR1 DFQATT, CDR2 SNEGSKA (reference sequence). V lost 6 bases to trimming and J lost 4 bases, with 16 bases between them. This CDR3 has 14 amino acids. The CDR3: CSAGDGSKKNIQYF. The DNA of the CDR3 is TGCAGTGCCGGGGATGGGTCCAAAAAAAACATTCAGTACTTC.

To note about this clonotype: With a much larger clone just one base away, this may be a read error. V gene TRBV4-1 combines with J gene TRBJ2-1; 10 bases align to TRBD2. CDR3 length equals 15 residues. Germline-derived CDR1 and CDR2 are MGHRA and YSYEKL. Here the CDR3 reads CASRRTSGTQETLYF. DNA of the CDR3: TGCGCCAGCAGACGGACTAGCGGAACCCAAGAGACCCTGTACTTC.

This chain links TRBV7-6 with TRBJ2-5; D perhaps matches TRBD1 (6 bases). Matching the DNA end better, TRBJ2-7 makes the J call doubtful. Germline loops: CDR1 SGHVS, CDR2 FNYEAQ. CDR3 length: 15 amino acids. CDR3 sequence (DNA): TGTGCCAGCAGCCCCGGACAGAATTGGCTCTACGAGCAGTACTTC. This sequence encodes CASSPGQNWLYEQYF.

This chain uses TRBV11-2 with TRBJ2-1; 10 bases agree with TRBD2. The better agreement between TRBJ2-5 and the DNA end casts doubt on the J call. Germline CDR1 SGHAT, CDR2 FQNNGV. This CDR3 has 16 amino acids. CDR3 loop: CASSPLQGLAEETQYF. The CDR3 DNA follows: TGTGCCAGCAGCCCCCTCCAAGGACTAGCGGAGGAGACCCAGTACTTC.

In its sample, this clonotype was seen a few times. One end of the junction does not line up with germline, which may come from a read error. The chain has TRBV7-9 and TRBJ2-5; TRBD1 or TRBD2 may be the D gene (7 bases each). The J call may be wrong; the DNA end is better matched by TRBJ2-7. Germline V gene data show CDR1 as SEHNR and CDR2 as FQNEAQ (reference sequence). The CDR3 loop spans 11 amino acids. CDR3: CVSRGGYEQYF. The DNA of the CDR3 is TGTGTCAGCAGGGGGGGGTACGAGCAGTACTTC.

This chain joins TRBV12-3 or TRBV12-4 and TRBJ1-3; 11 positions agree with TRBD1. The V and J ends lost 2 bases and 2 bases, in that order; junction bases with no gene match: 5. CDR3 length: 17 residues. In DNA, the CDR3 is TGTGCCAGCAGTTTAAGGACAGGGGGCTCAGCTGGAAACACCATATATTTT. It codes for CASSLRTGGSAGNTIYF.

The CDR3 sequence: CASSQEERQGDEQFF. Written as DNA, the CDR3 is TGCGCCAGCAGCCAAGAAGAGAGACAGGGTGATGAGCAGTTCTTC. The chain couples TRBV4-1 to TRBJ2-5; TRBD1 agrees at 7 bases. The last part of the DNA fits TRBJ2-1 better; the J call may be wrong. Germline CDR1 is MGHRA and CDR2 is YSYEKL. The CDR3 runs 15 residues.